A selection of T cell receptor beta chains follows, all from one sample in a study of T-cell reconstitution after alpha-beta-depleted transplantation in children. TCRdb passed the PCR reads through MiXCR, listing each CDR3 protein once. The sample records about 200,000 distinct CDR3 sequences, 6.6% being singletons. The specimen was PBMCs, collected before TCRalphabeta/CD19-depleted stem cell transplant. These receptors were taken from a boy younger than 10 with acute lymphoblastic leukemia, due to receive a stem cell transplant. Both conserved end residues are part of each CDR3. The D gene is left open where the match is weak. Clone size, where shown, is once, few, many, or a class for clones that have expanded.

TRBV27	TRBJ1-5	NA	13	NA	TGTGCCAGCAGTTTAAACAGGAATCAGCCCCAGCATTTT	CASSLNRNQPQHF
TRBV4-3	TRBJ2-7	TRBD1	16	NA	TGCGCCAGCAGCCAAGGGCTTTTGACAGGGGTCTACGAGCAGTACTTC	CASSQGLLTGVYEQYF
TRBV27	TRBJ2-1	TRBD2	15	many	TGTGCCAGCGTGAGAAGCGGGGACGCCTACAATGAGCAGTTCTTC	CASVRSGDAYNEQFF
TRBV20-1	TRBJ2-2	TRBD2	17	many	TGCAGTGCTAAATCCGGGACTAGCGGAGGTGGGACCGGGGAGCTGTTTTTT	CSAKSGTSGGGTGELFF
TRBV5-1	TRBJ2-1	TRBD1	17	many	TGCGCCAGCAGCAGGGGACAGGGATTGAGCTCCTACAATGAGCAGTTCTTC	CASSRGQGLSSYNEQFF
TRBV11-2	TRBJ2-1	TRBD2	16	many	TGTGCCAGCAGCTTAGGGCGGGGGAACTCCTACAATGAGCAGTTCTTC	CASSLGRGNSYNEQFF
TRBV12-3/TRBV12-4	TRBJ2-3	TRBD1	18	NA	TGTGCCCTCAGTTTAGCGCGGGGGACAGGGTGGGCACAAGATACGCAGTATTTT	CALSLARGTGWAQDTQYF
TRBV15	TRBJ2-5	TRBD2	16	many	TGTGCCACCAGCAGAGATGGGAGCGGGAAACAAGAGACCCAGTACTTC	CATSRDGSGKQETQYF
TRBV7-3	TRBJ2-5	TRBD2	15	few	TGTGCCAGCAGCCAGACGATAGCGGGACGGGAGACCCAGTACTTC	CASSQTIAGRETQYF
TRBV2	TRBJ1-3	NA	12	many	TGTGCCAGCACCAATTCTGGAAACACCATATATTTT	CASTNSGNTIYF
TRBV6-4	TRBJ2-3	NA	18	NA	TGTACCAGCTGTCGCAGCCAGGTCGGGGGATTAGCCACAGATACGCAGTATTTT	CTSCRSQVGGLATDTQYF
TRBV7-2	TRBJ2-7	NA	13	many	TGTGCCAGCAGCTTACCTCATAAGGCCGAGCAGTACTTC	CASSLPHKAEQYF
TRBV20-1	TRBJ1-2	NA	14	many	TGCAGTGCTAGAGATTGGGCGGGCAACTATGGCTACACCTTC	CSARDWAGNYGYTF
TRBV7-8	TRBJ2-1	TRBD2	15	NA	TGTGCCAGCAGCCTACTAGCGAACGACGCTGGTGAGCAGTTCTTC	CASSLLANDAGEQFF
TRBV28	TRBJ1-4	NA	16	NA	TGTGCCAGCAGCCCGGGACAAATAATGGCTAATGAAAAACTGTTTTTT	CASSPGQIMANEKLFF
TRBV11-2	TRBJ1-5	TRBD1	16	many	TGTGCCAGCAGCTTGGGACAGGGAGGCAGGAATCAGCCCCAGCATTTT	CASSLGQGGRNQPQHF
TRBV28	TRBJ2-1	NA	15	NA	TGTGCCAGCAGTTTCCGAGGGACCCTCTACAATGAGCAGTTCTTC	CASSFRGTLYNEQFF
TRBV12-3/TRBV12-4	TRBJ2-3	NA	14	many	TGTGCCAGCAGTTTAGGGCAGTCCGGGTATACGCAGTATTTT	CASSLGQSGYTQYF
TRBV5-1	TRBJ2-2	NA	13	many	TGCGCCAGCAGCTTGTGGGGCACCGGGGAGCTGTTTTTT	CASSLWGTGELFF
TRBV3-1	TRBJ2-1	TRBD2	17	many	TGTGCCAGCAGCCAAGATCTGGCCCGGGCGGGAGAACCTGAGCAGTTCTTC	CASSQDLARAGEPEQFF
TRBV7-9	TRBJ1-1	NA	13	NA	TGTGCCAGCAGCAAGGACACGTCAGCTGAAGCTTTCTTT	CASSKDTSAEAFF
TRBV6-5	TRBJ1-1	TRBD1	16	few	TGTGCCAGCAGTTTCGGGACAGGGGGAACGAACACTGAAGCTTTCTTT	CASSFGTGGTNTEAFF
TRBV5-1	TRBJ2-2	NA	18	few	TGCGCCAGCAGCTTGGGACCGTTGAGGTATAACGTTGCCGGGGAGCTGTTTTTT	CASSLGPLRYNVAGELFF
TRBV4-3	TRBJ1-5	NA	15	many	TGCGCCAGCAGCCAAGATTGGGCGGTTGATCAGCCCCAGCATTTT	CASSQDWAVDQPQHF
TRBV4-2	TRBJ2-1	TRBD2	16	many	TGTGCCAGCAGCCAAGATTGGACTAGCGGGGGTGATGAGCAGTTCTTC	CASSQDWTSGGDEQFF
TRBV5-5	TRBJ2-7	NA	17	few	TGTGCCAGCAGCTTGGGTTCTTTCAGTGACGCTGGCTACGAGCAGTACTTC	CASSLGSFSDAGYEQYF
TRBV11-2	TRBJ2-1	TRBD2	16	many	TGTGCCAGCAGCTTATTGGGGAGGGCGACCTACAATGAGCAGTTCTTC	CASSLLGRATYNEQFF
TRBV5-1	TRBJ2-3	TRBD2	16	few	TGCGCCAGCAGCATACTAGCGGGGGACCCCACAGATACGCAGTATTTT	CASSILAGDPTDTQYF
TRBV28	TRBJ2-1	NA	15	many	TGTGCCAGCAGTTTCCGATCAGCCGGGAACAATGAGCAGTTCTTC	CASSFRSAGNNEQFF
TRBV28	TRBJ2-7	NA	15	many	TGTGCCAGCAGTTTACCGCAGACAACTACTGGCGAGCAGTACTTC	CASSLPQTTTGEQYF
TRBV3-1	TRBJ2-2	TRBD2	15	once	TGTGCCAGCGCGGGACTAGCGGGGAACACCGGGGAGCTGTTTTTT	CASAGLAGNTGELFF
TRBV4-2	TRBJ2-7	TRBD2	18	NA	TGTGCCAGCAGCCAGAGATCGTTAGCGGGGGACGTCTCCTACGAGCAGTACTTC	CASSQRSLAGDVSYEQYF
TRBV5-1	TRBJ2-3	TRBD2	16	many	TGCGCCAGCAGCGATGGACTAGCGGGAAGCACAGATACGCAGTATTTT	CASSDGLAGSTDTQYF
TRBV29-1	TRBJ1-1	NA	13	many	TGCAGCGTATGCAGGGGAGGGGGAACTGAAGCTTTCTTT	CSVCRGGGTEAFF
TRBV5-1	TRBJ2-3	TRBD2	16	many	TGCGCCAGCAGCGTTGAAGCGGGGGCTCGCACAGATACGCAGTATTTT	CASSVEAGARTDTQYF
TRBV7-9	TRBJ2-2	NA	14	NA	TGTGCCAGCAGCCCCAGCCAGGGGACCGGGGAGCTGTTTTTT	CASSPSQGTGELFF